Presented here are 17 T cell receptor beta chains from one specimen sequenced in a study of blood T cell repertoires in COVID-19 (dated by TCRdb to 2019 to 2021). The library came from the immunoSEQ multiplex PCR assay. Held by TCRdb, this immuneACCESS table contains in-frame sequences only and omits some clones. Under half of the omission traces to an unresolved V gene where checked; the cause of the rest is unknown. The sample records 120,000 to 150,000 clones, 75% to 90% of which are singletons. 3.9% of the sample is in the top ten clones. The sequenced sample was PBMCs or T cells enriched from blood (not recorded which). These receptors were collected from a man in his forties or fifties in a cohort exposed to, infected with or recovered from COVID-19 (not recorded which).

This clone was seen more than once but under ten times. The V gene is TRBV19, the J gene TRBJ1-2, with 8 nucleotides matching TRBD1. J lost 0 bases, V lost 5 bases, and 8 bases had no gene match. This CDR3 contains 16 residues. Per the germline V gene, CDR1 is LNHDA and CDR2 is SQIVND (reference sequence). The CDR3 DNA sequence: TGTGCCAGTAGTTCCCCTGGACAGGGCCCTAACTATGGCTACACCTTC. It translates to CASSSPGQGPNYGYTF.

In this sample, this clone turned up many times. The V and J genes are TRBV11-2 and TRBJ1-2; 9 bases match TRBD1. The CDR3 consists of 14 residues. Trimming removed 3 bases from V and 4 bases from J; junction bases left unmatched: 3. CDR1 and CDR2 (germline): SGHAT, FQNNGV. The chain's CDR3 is CASSFMTGGYGYTF. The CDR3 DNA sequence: TGTGCCAGCAGCTTTATGACAGGGGGCTATGGCTACACCTTC.

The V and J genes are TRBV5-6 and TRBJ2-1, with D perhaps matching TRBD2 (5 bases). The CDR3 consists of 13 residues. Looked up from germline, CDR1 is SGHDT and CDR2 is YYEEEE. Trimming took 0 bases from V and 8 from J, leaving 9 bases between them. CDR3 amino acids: CASSLAGGHEQFF. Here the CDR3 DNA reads TGTGCCAGCAGCTTGGCCGGAGGCCATGAGCAGTTCTTC.

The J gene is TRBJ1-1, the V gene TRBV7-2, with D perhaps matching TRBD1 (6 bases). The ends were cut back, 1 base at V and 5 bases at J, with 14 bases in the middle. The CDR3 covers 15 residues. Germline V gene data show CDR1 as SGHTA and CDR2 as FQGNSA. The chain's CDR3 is CASSLEAGVGTEAFF. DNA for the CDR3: TGTGCCAGCAGCTTAGAGGCAGGGGTTGGGACTGAAGCTTTCTTT.

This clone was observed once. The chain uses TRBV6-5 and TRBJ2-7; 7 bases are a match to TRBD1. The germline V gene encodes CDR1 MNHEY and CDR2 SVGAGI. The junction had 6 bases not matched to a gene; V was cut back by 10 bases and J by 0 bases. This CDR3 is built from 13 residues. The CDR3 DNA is TGTGCCACATCGACAGGGTACTCCTACGAGCAGTACTTC. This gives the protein CATSTGYSYEQYF.

In nucleotides, the CDR3 is TGTGCCAGCAGCCGAGGAGGGTTCACTGAAGCTTTCTTT. This encodes CASSRGGFTEAFF. The chain combines TRBV3-1 (or the pseudogene TRBV3-2) with TRBJ1-1; D not certain. Germline V gene sequence: CDR1 LGHDT, CDR2 YNNKEL (reference sequence). The V end lost 4 bases, the J end lost 4 bases, and 10 bases lay between the germline ends. This CDR3 spans 13 amino acids.

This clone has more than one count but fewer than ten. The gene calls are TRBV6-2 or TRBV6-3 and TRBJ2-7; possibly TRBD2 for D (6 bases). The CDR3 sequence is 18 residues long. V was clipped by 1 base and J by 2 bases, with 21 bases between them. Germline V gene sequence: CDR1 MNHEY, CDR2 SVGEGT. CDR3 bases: TGTGCCAGCAGTTACTACGGTCATCCGGGACTGACCGCCTACGAGCAGTACTTC. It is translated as CASSYYGHPGLTAYEQYF.

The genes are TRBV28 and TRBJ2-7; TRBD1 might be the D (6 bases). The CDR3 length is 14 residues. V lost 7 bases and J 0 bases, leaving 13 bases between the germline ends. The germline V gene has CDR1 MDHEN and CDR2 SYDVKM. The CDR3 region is CASKPGQSSYEQYF. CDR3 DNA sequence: TGTGCCAGCAAGCCAGGACAGAGCTCCTACGAGCAGTACTTC.

The CDR3 coding sequence is TGTGCCACCAGCAGAGATGGGCAGGTCAACTACGAGCAGTACTTC. The encoded protein is CATSRDGQVNYEQYF. The genes are TRBV15 and TRBJ2-7; D ambiguous. V dropped 0 bases and J dropped 3 bases, with 12 bases sitting between them. This CDR3 is built from 15 residues. Germline CDR1 reads LNHNV; CDR2 reads YYDKDF (reference sequence).

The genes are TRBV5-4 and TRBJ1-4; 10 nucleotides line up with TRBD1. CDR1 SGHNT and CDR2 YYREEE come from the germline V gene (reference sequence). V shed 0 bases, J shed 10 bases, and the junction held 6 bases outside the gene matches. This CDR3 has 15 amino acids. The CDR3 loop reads CASSLAGTGVGKLFF. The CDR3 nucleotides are TGTGCCAGCAGCTTGGCTGGGACAGGGGTTGGAAAACTGTTTTTT.

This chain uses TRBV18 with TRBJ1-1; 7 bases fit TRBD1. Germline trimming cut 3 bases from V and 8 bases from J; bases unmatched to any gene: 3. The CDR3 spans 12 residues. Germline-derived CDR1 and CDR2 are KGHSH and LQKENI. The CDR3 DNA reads TGTGCCAGCTCACCTTTACAGGGGGAAGCTTTCTTT. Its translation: CASSPLQGEAFF.

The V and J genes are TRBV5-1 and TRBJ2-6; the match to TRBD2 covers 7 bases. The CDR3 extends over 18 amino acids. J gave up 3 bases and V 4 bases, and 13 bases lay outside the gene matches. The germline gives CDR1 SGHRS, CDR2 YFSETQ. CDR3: CASSTPGEGRVGANVLTF. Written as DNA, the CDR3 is TGCGCCAGCAGCACCCCCGGGGAGGGGCGAGTTGGGGCCAACGTCCTGACTTTC. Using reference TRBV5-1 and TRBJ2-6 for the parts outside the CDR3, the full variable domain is KAGVTQTPRYLIKTRGQQVTLSCSPISGHRSVSWYQQTPGQGLQFLFEYFSETQRNKGNFPGRFSGRQFSNSRSEMNVSTLELGDSALYLCASSTPGEGRVGANVLTFGAGSRLTVL.

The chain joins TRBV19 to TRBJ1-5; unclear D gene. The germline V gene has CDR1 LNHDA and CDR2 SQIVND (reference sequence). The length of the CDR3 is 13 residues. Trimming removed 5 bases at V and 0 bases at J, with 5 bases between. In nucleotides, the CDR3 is TGTGCCAGTAGTCAGGTTAGCAATCAGCCCCAGCATTTT. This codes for CASSQVSNQPQHF.

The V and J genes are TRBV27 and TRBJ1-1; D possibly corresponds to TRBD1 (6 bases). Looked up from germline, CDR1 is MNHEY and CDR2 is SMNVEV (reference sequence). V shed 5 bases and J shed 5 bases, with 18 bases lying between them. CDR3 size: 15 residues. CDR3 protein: CASSPRRQVLTEAFF. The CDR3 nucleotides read TGTGCCAGCAGTCCCCGAAGACAGGTCCTGACTGAAGCTTTCTTT.

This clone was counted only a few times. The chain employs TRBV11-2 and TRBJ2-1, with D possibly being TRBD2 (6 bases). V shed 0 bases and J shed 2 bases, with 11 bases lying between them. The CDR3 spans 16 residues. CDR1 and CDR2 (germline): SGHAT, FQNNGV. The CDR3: CASSLEGEETYNEQFF. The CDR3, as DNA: TGTGCCAGCAGCTTAGAGGGGGAGGAAACCTACAATGAGCAGTTCTTC.

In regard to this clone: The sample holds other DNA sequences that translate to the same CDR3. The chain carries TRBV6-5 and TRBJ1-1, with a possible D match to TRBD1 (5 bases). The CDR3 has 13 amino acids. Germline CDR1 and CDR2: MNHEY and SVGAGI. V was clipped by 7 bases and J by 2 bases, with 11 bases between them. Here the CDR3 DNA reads TGTGCCAGCACAACAGGCCTTAACACTGAAGCTTTCTTT. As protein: CASTTGLNTEAFF.

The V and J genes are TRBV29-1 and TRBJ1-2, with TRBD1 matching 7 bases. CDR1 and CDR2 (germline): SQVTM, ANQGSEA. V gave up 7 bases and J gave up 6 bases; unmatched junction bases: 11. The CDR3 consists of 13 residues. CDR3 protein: CSALPSGGDGYTF. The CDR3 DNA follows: TGCAGCGCCCTGCCATCAGGGGGAGATGGCTACACCTTC.